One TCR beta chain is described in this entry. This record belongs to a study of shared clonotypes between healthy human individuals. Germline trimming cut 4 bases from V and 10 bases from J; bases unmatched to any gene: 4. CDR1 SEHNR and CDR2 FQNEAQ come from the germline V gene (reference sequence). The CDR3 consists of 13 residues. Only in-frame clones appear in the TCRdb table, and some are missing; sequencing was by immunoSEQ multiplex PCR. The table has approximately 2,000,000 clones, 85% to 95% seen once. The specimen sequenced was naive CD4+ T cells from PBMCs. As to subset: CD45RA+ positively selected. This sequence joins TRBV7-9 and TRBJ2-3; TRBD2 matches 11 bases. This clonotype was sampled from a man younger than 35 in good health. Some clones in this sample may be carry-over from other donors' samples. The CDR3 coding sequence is TGTGCCAGCAGCTCGTTACTAGCGGGGGCGCAGTATTTT. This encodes CASSSLLAGAQYF.